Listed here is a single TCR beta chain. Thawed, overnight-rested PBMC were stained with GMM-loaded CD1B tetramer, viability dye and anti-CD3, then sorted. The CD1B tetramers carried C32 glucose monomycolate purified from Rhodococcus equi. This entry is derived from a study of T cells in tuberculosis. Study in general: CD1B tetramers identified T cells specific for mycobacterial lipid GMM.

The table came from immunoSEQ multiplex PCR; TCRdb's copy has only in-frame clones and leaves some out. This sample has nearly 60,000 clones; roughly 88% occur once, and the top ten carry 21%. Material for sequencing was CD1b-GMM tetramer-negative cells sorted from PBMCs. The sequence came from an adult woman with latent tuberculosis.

The CDR3 nucleotides read TGTGCCAGCAGCTTAAGATTCCCGGGACAGGGGGCCTATAGCAATCAGCCCCAGCATTTT. It encodes CASSLRFPGQGAYSNQPQHF. The chain carries TRBV7-3 and TRBJ1-5; 12 bases fit TRBD1. The germline CDR1 and CDR2 sequences are SGHTA and FQGTGA. The V and J ends lost 1 base and 0 bases, in that order; junction bases with no gene match: 10. The CDR3 loop spans 20 amino acids. The full variable domain, its missing parts supplied by reference TRBV7-3 and TRBJ1-5, is GAGVSQTPSNKVTEKGKYVELRCDPISGHTALYWYRQSLGQGPEFLIYFQGTGAADDSGLPNDRFFAVRPEGSVSTLKIQRTERGDSAVYLCASSLRFPGQGAYSNQPQHFGDGTRLSIL.